These 10 T cell receptor beta chains share one sample of origin, sequenced in a study of T cell responses to AZD1222 COVID-19 vaccine. Produced via immunoSEQ multiplex PCR; TCRdb's table is partial and in-frame only. Found here are some 120,000 clones, less than 95% of them singletons; the top ten hold around 6.9%. Source: peripheral blood, taken on day 0 of AZD1222 vaccination. The receptor set was obtained from an adult in good health.

The V gene is TRBV19, the J gene TRBJ1-3, with 7 positions matching TRBD1. This CDR3 is 15 amino acids long. Germline CDR1 LNHDA, CDR2 SQIVND (reference sequence). V lost 6 bases and J lost 0; bases outside the gene matches: 5. The CDR3 DNA reads as TGTGCCAGTAGAGGACAGGACACCTCTGGAAACACCATATATTTT. Amino acids: CASRGQDTSGNTIYF. The full variable domain, with the rest looked up from reference TRBV19 and TRBJ1-3, is DGGITQSPKYLFRKEGQNVTLSCEQNLNHDAMYWYRQDPGQGLRLIYYSQIVNDFQKGDIAEGYSVSREKKESFPLTVTSAQKNPTAFYLCASRGQDTSGNTIYFGEGSWLTVV.

CDR3 in DNA: TGCGCCAGCAGCTTGGGTGACGAGTACAATGAGCAGTTCTTC. As protein: CASSLGDEYNEQFF. The genes are TRBV5-1 and TRBJ2-1, with unresolved D. CDR3 length equals 14 residues. Germline CDR1 SGHRS, CDR2 YFSETQ. V lost 0 bases, J lost 4 bases, and 8 bases lay in between.

The chain links TRBV11-2 to TRBJ1-2; D not certain. CDR1 is SGHAT and CDR2 is FQNNGV in the germline V gene. The V end was cut by 1 base, the J end by 6 bases, with 12 bases between. CDR3 length: 14 amino acids. The CDR3 protein is CASSLGFAGHGYTF. The CDR3 DNA follows: TGTGCCAGCAGCTTAGGGTTCGCAGGCCATGGCTACACCTTC. The variable domain in full, with the rest retrieved from reference TRBV11-2 and TRBJ1-2, is EAGVAQSPRYKIIEKRQSVAFWCNPISGHATLYWYQQILGQGPKLLIQFQNNGVVDDSQLPKDRFSAERLKGVDSTLKIQPAKLEDSAVYLCASSLGFAGHGYTFGSGTRLTVV.

The chain links TRBV7-3 to TRBJ2-7; D is undetermined. V gave up 4 bases and J gave up 3 bases, with 10 bases separating them. The length of the CDR3 is 13 residues. Germline lookup yields CDR1 SGHTA and CDR2 FQGTGA. CDR3 region: CASSSSSGYEQYF. The CDR3 nucleotides are TGTGCCAGCAGCTCGTCTTCAGGCTACGAGCAGTACTTC.

The chain is built from TRBV9 and TRBJ2-1; unclear D gene. Germline values: CDR1 SGDLS, CDR2 YYNGEE. V lost 2 bases, J lost 1 base, and 16 bases lay in between. The CDR3 totals 17 residues. This CDR3 reads CASSVPLHAPSYNEQFF. The CDR3 DNA is TGTGCCAGCAGCGTCCCTCTACACGCCCCATCCTACAATGAGCAGTTCTTC.

This sequence joins TRBV18 and TRBJ1-3; D gene ambiguous. Germline V gives CDR1 KGHSH, CDR2 LQKENI. V lost 3 bases, J lost 0 bases, and 6 bases lay in between. CDR3 length: 14 residues. CDR3 DNA sequence: TGTGCCAGCTCACCCCCGGTCTCTGGAAACACCATATATTTT. Amino acids: CASSPPVSGNTIYF.

V usage is TRBV5-6 and J usage is TRBJ1-1; D unresolved. The germline V gene encodes CDR1 SGHDT and CDR2 YYEEEE. The V end was cut by 1 base, the J end by 5 bases, with 6 bases between. This CDR3 comprises 12 residues. The CDR3 bases are TGTGCCAGCAGCTTGACAGCTACTGAAGCTTTCTTT. Residues: CASSLTATEAFF. Looking up the rest from reference TRBV5-6 and TRBJ1-1 gives the full variable domain: DAGVTQSPTHLIKTRGQQVTLRCSPKSGHDTVSWYQQALGQGPQFIFQYYEEEERQRGNFPDRFSGHQFPNYSSELNVNALLLGDSALYLCASSLTATEAFFGQGTRLTVV.

This clone was found once. The chain employs TRBV2 and TRBJ1-3; 7 nucleotides align to TRBD1. Losses at the gene ends were 7 bases for V and 4 bases for J; bases not matched to a gene: 4. Germline V lookup: CDR1 SNHLY, CDR2 FYNNEI. This CDR3 has 13 amino acids. The CDR3 reads CASKTGRGNTIYF. As DNA, the CDR3 is TGTGCCAGCAAGACAGGGCGAGGAAACACCATATATTTT. The whole variable domain, filled in from reference TRBV2 and TRBJ1-3, reads EPEVTQTPSHQVTQMGQEVILRCVPISNHLYFYWYRQILGQKVEFLVSFYNNEISEKSEIFDDQFSVERPDGSNFTLKIRSTKLEDSAMYFCASKTGRGNTIYFGEGSWLTVV.

The V and J genes are TRBV10-1 and TRBJ1-5; D is possibly TRBD1 (6 bases). The germline gives CDR1 WNHNN, CDR2 SYGVQD (reference sequence). CDR3 length: 16 amino acids. Trimming left V 2 bases short and J 1 base short, with 12 bases between. The CDR3 DNA follows: TGCGCCAGCAGTGAGGGGCAGGGGCAAAGCAATCAGCCCCAGCATTTT. Protein: CASSEGQGQSNQPQHF.

The chain links TRBV7-9 to TRBJ2-3; no clear D. Trimming took 4 bases from V and 5 from J, leaving 4 bases between them. The CDR3 is 11 amino acids. Germline V gene data show CDR1 as SEHNR and CDR2 as FQNEAQ (reference sequence). The CDR3 DNA is TGTGCCAGCAGCTATGAAGATACGCAGTATTTT. Protein sequence: CASSYEDTQYF.